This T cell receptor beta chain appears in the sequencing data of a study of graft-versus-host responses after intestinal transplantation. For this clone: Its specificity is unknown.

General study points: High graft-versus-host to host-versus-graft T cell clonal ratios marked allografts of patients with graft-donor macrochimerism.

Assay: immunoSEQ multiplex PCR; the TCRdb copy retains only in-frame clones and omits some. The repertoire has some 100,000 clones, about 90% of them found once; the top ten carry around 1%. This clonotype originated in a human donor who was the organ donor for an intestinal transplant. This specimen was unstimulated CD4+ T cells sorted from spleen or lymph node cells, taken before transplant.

The CDR3 loop is CASSSQGDGGELFF. The CDR3 DNA reads as TGTGCCAGCAGTTCCCAGGGGGACGGCGGGGAGCTGTTTTTT. The chain links TRBV2 to TRBJ2-2; 7 bases map to TRBD1. Germline loops: CDR1 SNHLY, CDR2 FYNNEI. The V and J ends lost 5 bases and 7 bases, in that order; junction bases with no gene match: 7. The CDR3 totals 14 residues.